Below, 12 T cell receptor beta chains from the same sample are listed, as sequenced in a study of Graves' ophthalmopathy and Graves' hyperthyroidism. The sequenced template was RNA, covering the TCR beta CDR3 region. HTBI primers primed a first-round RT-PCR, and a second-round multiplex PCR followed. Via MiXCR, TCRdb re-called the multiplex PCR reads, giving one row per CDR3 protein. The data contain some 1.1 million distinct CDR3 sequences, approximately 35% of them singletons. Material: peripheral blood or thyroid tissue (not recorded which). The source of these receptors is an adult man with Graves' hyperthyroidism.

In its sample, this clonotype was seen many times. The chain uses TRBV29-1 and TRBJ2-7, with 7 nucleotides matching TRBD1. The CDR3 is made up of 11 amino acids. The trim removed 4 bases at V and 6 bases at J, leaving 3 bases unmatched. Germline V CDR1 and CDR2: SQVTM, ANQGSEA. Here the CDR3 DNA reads TGCAGCGTTGGGTACAGGGGCGAGCAGTACTTC. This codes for CSVGYRGEQYF.

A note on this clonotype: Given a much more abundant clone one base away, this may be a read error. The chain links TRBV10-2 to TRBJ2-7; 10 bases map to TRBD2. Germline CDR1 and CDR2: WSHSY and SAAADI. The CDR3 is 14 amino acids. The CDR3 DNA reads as TGTGCCAGCAGCGTAGCGACTAGCGGGTACGAGCAGTACTTC. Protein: CASSVATSGYEQYF.

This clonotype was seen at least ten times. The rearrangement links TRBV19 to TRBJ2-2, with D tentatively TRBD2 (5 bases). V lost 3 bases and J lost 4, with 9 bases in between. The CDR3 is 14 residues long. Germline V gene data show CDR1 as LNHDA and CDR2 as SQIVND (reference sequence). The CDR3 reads CASSISTSTGELFF. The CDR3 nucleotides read TGTGCCAGTAGTATCAGCACTAGCACCGGGGAGCTGTTTTTT.

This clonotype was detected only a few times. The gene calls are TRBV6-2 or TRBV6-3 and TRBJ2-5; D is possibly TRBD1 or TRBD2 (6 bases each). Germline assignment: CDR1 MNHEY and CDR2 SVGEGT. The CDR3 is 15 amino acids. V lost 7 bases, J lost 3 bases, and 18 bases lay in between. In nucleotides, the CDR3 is TGTGCCAGCACGGCGGAGGGCGGACAGAAAGAGACCCAGTACTTC. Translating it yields CASTAEGGQKETQYF.

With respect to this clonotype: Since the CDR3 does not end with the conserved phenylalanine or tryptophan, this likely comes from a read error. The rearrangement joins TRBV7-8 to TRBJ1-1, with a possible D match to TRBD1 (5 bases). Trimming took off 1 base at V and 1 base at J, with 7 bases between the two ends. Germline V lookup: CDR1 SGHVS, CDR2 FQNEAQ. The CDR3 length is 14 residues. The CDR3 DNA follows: TGTGCCAGCAGCTTAGGGGGCTGGAACACTGAAGCTTTCCTT. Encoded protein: CASSLGGWNTEAFL.

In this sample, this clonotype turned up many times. The CDR3 DNA is TGTGCCACCAGACAGGGCCCTTCCGCCGGGGAGCTGTTTTTT. Encoded protein: CATRQGPSAGELFF. The rearrangement joins TRBV24-1 to TRBJ2-2; D perhaps matches TRBD1 (6 bases). Trimming shortened V by 7 bases and J by 6 bases, and 14 bases separated the two germline ends. The CDR3 totals 14 residues. The germline gives CDR1 KGHDR, CDR2 SFDVKD.

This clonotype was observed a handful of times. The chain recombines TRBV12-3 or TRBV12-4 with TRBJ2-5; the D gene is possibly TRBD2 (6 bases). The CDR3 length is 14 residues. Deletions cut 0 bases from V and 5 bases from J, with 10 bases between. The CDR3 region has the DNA TGTGCCAGCAGTTTAGCGCCAGGGAGGGAGACCCAGTACTTC. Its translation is CASSLAPGRETQYF.

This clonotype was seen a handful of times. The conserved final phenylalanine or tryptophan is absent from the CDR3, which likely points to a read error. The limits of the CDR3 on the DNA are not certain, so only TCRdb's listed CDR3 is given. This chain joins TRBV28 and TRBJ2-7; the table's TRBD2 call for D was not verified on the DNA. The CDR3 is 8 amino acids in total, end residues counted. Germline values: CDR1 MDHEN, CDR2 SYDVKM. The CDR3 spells CASRDLAG.

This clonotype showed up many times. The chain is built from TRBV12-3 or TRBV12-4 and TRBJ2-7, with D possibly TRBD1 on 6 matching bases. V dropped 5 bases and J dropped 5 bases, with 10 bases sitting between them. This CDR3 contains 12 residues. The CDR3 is CASSPNRDEQYF. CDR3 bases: TGTGCCAGCAGTCCGAACAGGGACGAGCAGTACTTC.

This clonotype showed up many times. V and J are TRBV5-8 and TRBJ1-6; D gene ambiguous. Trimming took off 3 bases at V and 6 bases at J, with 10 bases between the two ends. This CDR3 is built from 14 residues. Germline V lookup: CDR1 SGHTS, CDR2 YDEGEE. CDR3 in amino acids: CASSWAGTNSPLHF. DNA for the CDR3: TGTGCCAGCAGCTGGGCGGGAACTAATTCACCCCTCCACTTT.

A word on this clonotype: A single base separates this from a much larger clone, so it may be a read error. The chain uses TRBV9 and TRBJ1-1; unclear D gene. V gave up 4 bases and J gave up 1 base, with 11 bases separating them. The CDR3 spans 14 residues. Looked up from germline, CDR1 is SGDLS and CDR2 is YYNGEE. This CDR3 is CASSYHGGNTEAFF. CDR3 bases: TGTGCCAGCAGCTACCACGGAGGGAACACTGAAGCTTTCTTT.

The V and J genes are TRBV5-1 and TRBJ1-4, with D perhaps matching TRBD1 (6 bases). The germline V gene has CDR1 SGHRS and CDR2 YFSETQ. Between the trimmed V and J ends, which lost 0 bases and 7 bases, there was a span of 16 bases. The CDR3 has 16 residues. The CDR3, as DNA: TGCGCCAGCAGCTTGGGTCCGGCAGGGGAAGCTGAAAAACTGTTTTTT. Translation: CASSLGPAGEAEKLFF.